This record looks at one T cell receptor (beta chain) sequence and its context. This entry is derived from a study of cytomegalovirus exposure and HLA in healthy donors. V lost 2 bases, J lost 2 bases, and 6 bases stayed unmatched. Germline lookup yields CDR1 MNHEY and CDR2 SMNVEV (reference sequence). The CDR3 is made up of 16 amino acids. It was with 60 Vbeta and 13 Jbeta primers that the PCR ran. Libraries were prepared by immunoSEQ multiplex PCR; TCRdb keeps only in-frame clonotypes and omits some of them. In the table there are 130,000 or so clones, approximately 89% of which are singletons. The rearrangement links TRBV27 to TRBJ2-7; 10 nucleotides agree with TRBD2. Source material: PBMCs. This receptor was identified in a woman aged 30 to 39 in good health and CMV-seropositive. The CDR3, as DNA: TGTGCCAGCAGTTTAGTGGGACTAGCGAGTACCTACGAGCAGTACTTC. Translating it yields CASSLVGLASTYEQYF.